Described below is a single T cell receptor beta chain sequence and its context. This clone has just a few counts. The antigen this receptor binds is unknown. No base qualities exist here, and no much larger clone lies one base off it. CDR1 and CDR2 are drawn from the germline V gene: SGHTA, FQGNSA. Here V drops 8 bases and J drops 9 bases, and the junction holds 12 bases not matched to any gene. CDR3 length: 14 amino acids, cysteine to phenylalanine. Only CDR3 DNA remains: 42 bases, in frame from the first base. The entire amount of isolated RNA was reverse transcribed using the High Capacity cDNA Reverse Transcription Kit, so the sequenced TCRB transcripts were expressed ones. Naive, central memory and regulatory T cell samples underwent deep immunoSEQ sequencing, averaging roughly 3.5 million total reads per sample. Sorted cells were lysed in RLT buffer and RNA was extracted with DNase-treated RNeasy Micro or Mini kits, depending on cell number. Each cell subset was processed separately to prevent cross-contamination, with patient and healthy donor samples processed together. The immunoSEQ multiplex PCR was used to amplify TCRB sequences from cDNA, generating 87-bp fragments that spanned the CDR3 region. The amplicons were sequenced using the Illumina HiSeq platform. In the source study's methods: PCR bias was computationally corrected using synthetic template baselines, reads within Hamming distance 2 were collapsed, and singletons that could not be merged were discarded. Reads were aligned to IMGT to assign V, D and J genes, CDR3 length, and insertions or deletions at six rearrangement sites. Within each subset, clonotype counts were normalized to sorted cell number, and only after that were true diversity and Gini coefficients computed with the tcR R package. The overlap coefficient, calculated on TCRB nucleotide sequences, was used to measure repertoire sharing. Out-of-frame TCRB sequences from naive cells were analyzed to stand in for the pre-selection repertoire. This is the immuneACCESS table as TCRdb keeps it, with only in-frame sequences that have V and J called. A part of the clones is gone; compared with another copy, unresolved V genes explain less than half, and the rest is unexplained. V and J calls and clone size are as listed in that table; D and trimming were resolved from the DNA. The sample includes under 300,000 clones, with about a fifth observed a single time. The ten largest make up roughly 0.028% of the sample.

This sample is part of a study of beta chain features in type 1 diabetes (dated by TCRdb to 2016 to 2019). For the wider study: Patients and healthy donors did not differ in mean age, gender distribution, total cell number or subset yield. A total of 107,917,701 sorted cells were examined across all samples, and RNA yield correlated strongly with the number of cells per subset. In the study, TCRB repertoires of sorted circulating CD4+ T cell subsets from recently diagnosed type 1 diabetes patients were compared with those of matched healthy donors. Regulatory and stem cell-like memory subsets were isolated from only 8 patients and roughly eight healthy donors, whereas naive and central memory subsets came from all 28 donors. Study-wide findings and limitations: Fewer insertions and more nucleotide deletions at VDJ recombination sites were observed in patients with type 1 diabetes, implying thymic rearrangement abnormalities. In all four CD4+ subsets, TCRB CDR3 length was moderately but significantly shorter in type 1 diabetes patients. Because the HLA sub-analyses included only small numbers of individuals, any influence of HLA type on TCRB rearrangement was left unresolved. Because cDNA was sequenced instead of genomic DNA, highly expressing activated cells could be over-represented, though the groups showed no difference in activation or CD3 levels. PCR may preferentially amplify shorter templates, but because patient and control samples were amplified and corrected together, any resulting skew would affect both groups equally. Naive, central memory and regulatory TCRB repertoires appeared more similar among patients than among healthy donors.

From each donor, a single peripheral blood sample of 90 to 150 mL on average was drawn into heparinised tubes. A BD FACSAria II was used to sort naive, central memory, regulatory and stem cell-like memory CD4+ T cells with a panel that included CD45RO, CCR7, CD25, CD127, CD95 and CD27. Purity was above 98% for every sorted population. PBMCs were isolated immediately by Lymphoprep density gradient centrifugation and stained directly without culture. So that batch effects would be minimized, each experiment stained and sorted samples in pairs, pairing one healthy donor with one patient. The sample comprised naive CD4+ T cells from blood. The cell subset or site tag for this specimen amounts to: true naive CD4+ T cells. This receptor was identified in a middle-aged woman with type 1 diabetes. The rearrangement joined TRBV7-2 to TRBJ1-4; 7 junctional bases match TRBD1. The CDR3 reads CASGGTAALQKLFF. The nucleotides are TGTGCCAGCGGGGGGACAGCGGCATTGCAAAAACTGTTTTTT.